The clone carrying this T cell receptor beta chain is a singleton in its sample. CDR3 size: 15 residues. Germline V gives CDR1 SGHNT, CDR2 YENEEA. V shed 3 bases and J 6 bases; nucleotides not matched to a gene: 7. The sample comes from a study of blood T cell repertoires in COVID-19. Across the study: Samples representing acute and convalescent COVID-19 were sourced from the United States, Italy and Spain. PBMCs, B-cell-depleted T cells, or T cells were the source of the cDNA or gDNA that made up the material.

Under the authors' procedure: Scientists estimated how many nucleated cells there were by amplifying reference gene primers. This table comes from immunoSEQ multiplex PCR, and its TCRdb copy is limited to in-frame clones, with some not included. V, J and clone size reflect that table, while D and trimming were determined from the DNA. Among fewer than 150,000 clones listed, about 85% were seen once. Sequencing was done on a sample of peripheral blood. The source of this sequence is a human donor in a cohort sampled during active COVID-19. This chain links TRBV11-3 with TRBJ1-4, with 7 positions matching TRBD1. CDR3 sequence (DNA): TGTGCCAGCAGCTTTCGGACAGGAGGGGATGAAAAACTGTTTTTT. Translated: CASSFRTGGDEKLFF.